A single sample gave rise to the 2 T cell receptor beta chains below, sequenced in a study of cytomegalovirus exposure and HLA in healthy donors. The method was immunoSEQ multiplex PCR; TCRdb's version includes in-frame clones alone and lacks a portion of them. Of around 350,000 clones detected, 80% to 90% appear once; the ten largest clones hold 0.65% to 0.95%. The sequenced material came from PBMCs. The origin of the receptors is a woman younger than 35 in good health and CMV-seronegative.

The rearrangement links TRBV10-2 to TRBJ2-3; a weak D match, TRBD2 (6 bases). There are 13 residues in the CDR3. V was shortened by 3 bases and J by 8 bases, with 12 bases between the two germline ends. Germline CDR1 WSHSY, CDR2 SAAADI. The DNA of the CDR3 is TGCGCCAGCAGTGACAGGGCGCGGGGTACGCAGTATTTT. It is translated as CASSDRARGTQYF.

The chain combines TRBV27 with TRBJ1-1; no clear D gene. The CDR3 is 14 amino acids. Trimming left V 3 bases short and J 0 bases short, with 8 bases between. Germline values: CDR1 MNHEY, CDR2 SMNVEV (reference sequence). The CDR3 DNA reads as TGTGCCAGCAGTTTGAGGTGGATGAACACTGAAGCTTTCTTT. Translation: CASSLRWMNTEAFF.